The 30 T cell receptor beta chains presented below share a single source sample, sequenced in a study of T-cell reconstitution after alpha-beta-depleted transplantation in children. Library preparation (for TCRbeta) was performed with unique molecular identifiers. MiXCR, applied by TCRdb to the PCR reads, yields one record per CDR3 protein. The data contain over 150,000 distinct CDR3 sequences, about 7% of them singletons. The sample in question was PBMCs, obtained before TCRalphabeta/CD19-depleted stem cell transplant. All receptors derive from a boy between 2 and 15 years old with acute lymphoblastic leukemia, due to receive a stem cell transplant.

This chain's CDR3 is CASSSGTGDSYEQYF. The DNA of the CDR3 is TGTGCCAGCAGTTCGGGGACAGGGGACTCCTACGAGCAGTACTTC. This chain connects TRBV27 to TRBJ2-7, with 10 positions matching TRBD1. With 4 bases clipped from V and 0 bases from J, the junction kept 3 bases outside the gene matches. Germline CDR1 reads MNHEY; CDR2 reads SMNVEV (reference sequence). The CDR3 runs 15 residues.

This clonotype came up many times. The V call is TRBV4-2, the J call TRBJ2-3; no definite D call. CDR1 and CDR2 from the germline V gene are LGHNA and YNFKEQ. This CDR3 has 14 amino acids. V shed 1 base and J shed 6 bases, with 11 bases lying between them. In nucleotides, the CDR3 is TGTGCCAGCAGCCAAGTTGATCAAATCGATACGCAGTATTTT. The encoded protein is CASSQVDQIDTQYF.

This clonotype was detected only a few times. The genes are TRBV20-1 and TRBJ2-5, with 8 bases matching TRBD2. This CDR3 contains 14 residues. CDR1 and CDR2 (germline): DFQATT, SNEGSKA (reference sequence). Germline trimming cut 6 bases from V and 2 bases from J; bases unmatched to any gene: 8. CDR3 sequence: CSAAERGLQETQYF. The CDR3 DNA reads as TGCAGTGCCGCGGAGCGGGGGCTACAAGAGACCCAGTACTTC.

This clonotype was picked up many times. The chain is built from TRBV28 and TRBJ1-5, with D possibly TRBD1 on 5 matching bases. The CDR3 extends over 13 amino acids. V lost 5 bases and J lost 5, with 10 bases in between. In germline, CDR1 is MDHEN, CDR2 SYDVKM. CDR3 in DNA: TGTGCCAGCAGTGGGGGTGTCGATCAGCCCCAGCATTTT. It is translated as CASSGGVDQPQHF.

This clonotype was picked up a small number of times. The V call is TRBV5-1, the J call TRBJ2-6; 7 nucleotides align to TRBD1. J was trimmed by 2 bases and V by 2 bases; bases with no gene match: 16. Germline V gene data show CDR1 as SGHRS and CDR2 as YFSETQ. The CDR3 consists of 20 residues. The CDR3 DNA sequence: TGCGCCAGCAGCTTTGCCAGACAGGGCAACTTTATTACTGGGGCCAACGTCCTGACTTTC. Amino acids: CASSFARQGNFITGANVLTF.

The chain couples TRBV11-2 to TRBJ2-1; D not resolved. Trimming stripped 0 bases from V and 7 bases from J, with 7 bases between. The length of the CDR3 is 13 residues. Per the germline V gene, CDR1 is SGHAT and CDR2 is FQNNGV. As DNA, the CDR3 is TGTGCCAGCAGCTTAGAGGTCGGTAATGAGCAGTTCTTC. It encodes CASSLEVGNEQFF.

On this clonotype itself: One end of the junction fails to match germline, which may point to a read error. This chain links TRBV12-3 or TRBV12-4 with TRBJ2-5; D is perhaps TRBD1 or TRBD2 (5 bases each). CDR3 length equals 18 residues. CDR3 nucleotides: TGTACCAGCAGTCAGAGGGACCTTATCCCAACACTTCAAGAGACCCAGTACTTC. Protein sequence: CTSSQRDLIPTLQETQYF.

There are a few counts of this clonotype. V and J are TRBV7-2 and TRBJ2-7, with D possibly matching TRBD1 (7 bases). CDR1 is SGHTA, CDR2 FQGNSA, per germline. The CDR3 is 13 residues long. Trimming cost V 4 bases and J 6 bases, with 13 bases left between them. In DNA, the CDR3 is TGTGCCAGCAGCTCAGGGGGGAGTCCCGAGCAGTACTTC. It encodes CASSSGGSPEQYF.

This sequence joins TRBV7-9 and TRBJ2-1, with TRBD2 as a possible D gene (6 bases). The CDR3 loop spans 17 amino acids. Trimming stripped 4 bases from V and 0 bases from J, with 16 bases between. In germline, CDR1 is SEHNR, CDR2 FQNEAQ (reference sequence). In nucleotides, the CDR3 is TGTGCCAGCAGCTACTATCGGAGGGAGGCCTCCTACAATGAGCAGTTCTTC. Translation gives CASSYYRREASYNEQFF.

The chain employs TRBV28 and TRBJ2-1; 9 bases are shared with TRBD2. V was clipped by 5 bases and J by 7 bases; unmatched bases: 9. The CDR3 length is 15 residues. Looked up from germline, CDR1 is MDHEN and CDR2 is SYDVKM. Written as DNA, the CDR3 is TGTGCCAGCAGTAGCAGCTCTAGCGGGAAGAATGAGCAGTTCTTC. Translated: CASSSSSSGKNEQFF.

This clonotype was seen a few times. The chain couples TRBV2 to TRBJ1-1, with D perhaps TRBD1 (5 bases). From germline, CDR1 is SNHLY and CDR2 FYNNEI. The length of the CDR3 is 11 residues. V lost 7 bases and J lost 8, with 11 bases in between. The CDR3 region has the DNA TGTGCCAGCATTGGGACCCGAGAAGCTTTCTTT. Translation: CASIGTREAFF.

This clonotype has just a few counts. The rearrangement uses TRBV7-2 and TRBJ2-2; possible D gene TRBD1, 6 bases. Germline CDR1 reads SGHTA; CDR2 reads FQGNSA. This CDR3 contains 15 residues. The germline V and J ends were trimmed by 1 base and 7 bases, with 13 bases remaining between them. The CDR3 bases are TGTGCCAGCAGCTTAGACAGGGTTGGAATCGGGGAGCTGTTTTTT. Translated, it gives CASSLDRVGIGELFF.

With regard to this clonotype: It may be a read error: a sequence one base away is much more abundant. V usage is TRBV19 and J usage is TRBJ2-1; D possibly corresponds to TRBD1 (6 bases). Per the germline V gene, CDR1 is LNHDA and CDR2 is SQIVND (reference sequence). V dropped 7 bases and J dropped 3 bases, with 16 bases sitting between them. This CDR3 spans 15 amino acids. The CDR3 DNA sequence: TGTGCCAGTATCTTACAGGGTGCAGGCTACAATGAGCAGTTCTTC. Residues: CASILQGAGYNEQFF.

The CDR3 spells CASSPAGNEQFF. CDR3 coding DNA: TGTGCCAGCAGCCCTGCCGGGAATGAGCAGTTCTTC. The rearrangement joins TRBV7-8 to TRBJ2-1; unclear D gene. The V end lost 5 bases, the J end lost 7 bases, and 9 bases lay between the germline ends. Germline CDR1 reads SGHVS; CDR2 reads FQNEAQ. CDR3 length: 12 residues. The full variable domain, completed using reference TRBV7-8 and TRBJ2-1, is GAGVSQSPRYKVAKRGQDVALRCDPISGHVSLFWYQQALGQGPEFLTYFQNEAQLDKSGLPSDRFFAERPEGSVSTLKIQRTQQEDSAVYLCASSPAGNEQFFGPGTRLTVL.

This clonotype was observed many times. The rearrangement links TRBV25-1 to TRBJ2-5; 8 nucleotides line up with TRBD1. The germline V gene encodes CDR1 MGHDK and CDR2 SYGVNS. The CDR3 loop spans 14 amino acids. V lost 2 bases and J lost 4; bases outside the gene matches: 3. The chain's CDR3 is CASSEPTGGETQYF. The DNA of the CDR3 is TGTGCCAGCAGTGAACCTACAGGGGGAGAGACCCAGTACTTC. The entire variable domain, with the rest obtained from reference TRBV25-1 and TRBJ2-5, is as follows: EADIYQTPRYLVIGTGKKITLECSQTMGHDKMYWYQQDPGMELHLIHYSYGVNSTEKGDLSSESTVSRIRTEHFPLTLESARPSHTSQYLCASSEPTGGETQYFGPGTRLLVL.

This clonotype showed up just a few times. The V and J genes are TRBV5-1 and TRBJ2-1, with D perhaps matching TRBD1 (5 bases). Trimming pared 4 bases from V and 8 bases from J, leaving 10 bases between. CDR3 length: 12 residues. Per germline, CDR1 SGHRS and CDR2 YFSETQ. The CDR3 sequence: CASSRSRDEQFF. The CDR3, as DNA: TGCGCCAGCAGCCGAAGCAGGGATGAGCAGTTCTTC.

The table lists this clonotype with many counts. V gene TRBV12-3 or TRBV12-4 combines with J gene TRBJ2-7; D is ambiguous. V was pared by 3 bases and J by 6 bases, with 15 bases between. The CDR3 runs to 14 residues. CDR3 loop: CASSFRTDELEQYF. The CDR3 DNA reads TGTGCCAGCAGTTTCCGAACGGATGAACTCGAGCAGTACTTC.

This clonotype was picked up many times. CDR3 in amino acids: CASRTGHNNSPLHF. Here the CDR3 DNA reads TGTGCCAGCAGAACGGGACACAATAATTCACCCCTCCACTTT. The gene calls are TRBV12-3 or TRBV12-4 and TRBJ1-6, with D tentatively TRBD1 (6 bases). V was shortened by 6 bases and J by 5 bases, with 11 bases between the two germline ends. The CDR3 contains 14 residues.

In its sample, this clonotype was seen many times. The chain recombines TRBV7-2 with TRBJ2-1; D perhaps matches TRBD2 (6 bases). Germline CDR1 SGHTA, CDR2 FQGNSA. This CDR3 has 16 amino acids. V was cut by 0 bases and J by 3 bases, with 12 bases left in between. In nucleotides, the CDR3 is TGTGCCAGCAGCTTAGCTGGAGCGGGCAACTACAATGAGCAGTTCTTC. Protein sequence: CASSLAGAGNYNEQFF.

Many counts were recorded for this clonotype. The CDR3 reads CSVRSGDSYEQYF. CDR3 in DNA: TGCAGCGTCCGTAGCGGGGACTCCTACGAGCAGTACTTC. This sequence joins TRBV29-1 and TRBJ2-7, with 8 bases that match TRBD2. The CDR3 sequence is 13 residues long. Germline CDR1 is SQVTM and CDR2 is ANQGSEA. The J segment lost 0 bases and the V segment lost 6 bases, leaving 4 bases of the junction unmatched.

Only a few counts were recorded for this clonotype. The rearrangement uses TRBV4-3 and TRBJ2-1; TRBD2 matches 11 bases. V lost 0 bases, J lost 6 bases, and 10 bases stayed unmatched. Germline V CDR1 and CDR2: LGHNA, YSLEER. CDR3 size: 18 residues. DNA for the CDR3: TGCGCCAGCAGCCAAGACTCCAATTTAGCGGGGGGGAGCAATGAGCAGTTCTTC. Its protein is CASSQDSNLAGGSNEQFF.

To note about this clonotype: A read error may explain this, as a much larger clone is one base away. The J gene is TRBJ1-2, the V gene TRBV20-1, with D maybe TRBD1 (6 bases). The germline V gene has CDR1 DFQATT and CDR2 SNEGSKA (reference sequence). This CDR3 region has 11 residues. Trimming pared 5 bases from V and 7 bases from J, leaving 11 bases between. In DNA form, the CDR3 reads TGCAGTGCTGCAGTGACAGGTGGCTACACCTTC. Its protein is CSAAVTGGYTF.

The J gene is TRBJ2-3, the V gene TRBV27, with 7 bases fitting TRBD2. Unmatched junction bases numbered 3, after V lost 4 bases and J lost 2 bases. The germline gives CDR1 MNHEY, CDR2 SMNVEV (reference sequence). The CDR3 is 14 residues long. The CDR3 loop is CASSWGDYTDTQYF. CDR3 DNA: TGTGCCAGCAGTTGGGGGGACTACACAGATACGCAGTATTTT.

Many counts were recorded for this clonotype. This chain connects TRBV7-8 to TRBJ1-3; no definite D call. Germline CDR1 SGHVS, CDR2 FQNEAQ. V shed 1 base and J shed 4 bases, with 11 bases lying between them. The CDR3 is 15 amino acids. The CDR3 sequence is CASSLDVRPGNTIYF. CDR3 nucleotides: TGTGCCAGCAGCTTAGACGTCAGGCCCGGAAACACCATATATTTT.

This clonotype was counted only a few times. The chain has TRBV27 and TRBJ2-2; D ambiguous. The germline CDR1 and CDR2 sequences are MNHEY and SMNVEV (reference sequence). This CDR3 spans 14 amino acids. Trimming took off 6 bases at V and 2 bases at J, with 10 bases between the two ends. CDR3 residues: CASRQAINTGELFF. For the CDR3, the DNA is TGTGCCAGCAGACAAGCGATTAACACCGGGGAGCTGTTTTTT.

This clonotype has a handful of counts. The V call is TRBV7-8, the J call TRBJ2-1; 8 bases agree with TRBD2. Trimming removed 5 bases from V and 10 bases from J; junction bases left unmatched: 1. The CDR3 is 11 residues long. The germline V gene has CDR1 SGHVS and CDR2 FQNEAQ. The CDR3 region has the DNA TGTGCCAGCAGCAAGCGGGGGGAGCAGTTCTTC. The encoded protein is CASSKRGEQFF.

This clonotype was recorded at least ten times. The chain combines TRBV11-2 with TRBJ2-7; 12 nucleotides agree with TRBD2. J gave up 3 bases and V 1 base, and 4 bases lay outside the gene matches. Germline V gene data show CDR1 as SGHAT and CDR2 as FQNNGV. CDR3 length: 16 residues. CDR3 sequence (DNA): TGTGCCAGCAGCTTAGGAGGACTAGCGGGGAACTACGAGCAGTACTTC. It specifies CASSLGGLAGNYEQYF.

At least ten counts were recorded for this clonotype. The chain uses TRBV21-1 and TRBJ2-6; the table's D call TRBD1 went unverified against the DNA. TRBV21-1 is an annotated pseudogene. The CDR3 totals 17 residues. In DNA form, the CDR3 reads TGTGCCAGCAGCAACCCGCAGGGGAAGGCTGGGGCCAACGTCCTGACTTTC. It is translated as CASSNPQGKAGANVLTF.

This clonotype was counted at least ten times. The rearrangement joins TRBV3-1 to TRBJ1-2; D gene unclear. CDR3 length: 15 amino acids. V was cut by 0 bases and J by 0 bases, with 8 bases left in between. Germline CDR1 and CDR2: LGHDT and YNNKEL (reference sequence). This CDR3 is CASSQDRRANYGYTF. CDR3 nucleotide sequence: TGTGCCAGCAGCCAAGATCGGCGCGCTAACTATGGCTACACCTTC. Looking up the rest from reference TRBV3-1 and TRBJ1-2 gives the full variable domain: DTAVSQTPKYLVTQMGNDKSIKCEQNLGHDTMYWYKQDSKKFLKIMFSYNNKELIINETVPNRFSPKSPDKAHLNLHINSLELGDSAVYFCASSQDRRANYGYTFGSGTRLTVV.

This clonotype was recorded many times. The genes are TRBV12-3 or TRBV12-4 and TRBJ2-3, with 8 bases fitting TRBD2. This CDR3 region has 16 residues. The V and J ends lost 6 bases and 6 bases, in that order; junction bases with no gene match: 14. CDR3 coding DNA: TGTGCCAGCAGCTCCGATGGACTTAGACTAGCGGATACGCAGTATTTT. Translated: CASSSDGLRLADTQYF.